The 15 T cell receptor beta chains presented below share a single source sample, sequenced in a study of immune evolution from preneoplasia to lung adenocarcinoma. Profiling relied on immunoSEQ multiplex PCR, and the TCRdb table lists in-frame clones only, not all of them. Here the sample spans about 3,000 clones, 70% to 90% being singletons. The sample comprised FFPE adjacent normal lung tissue. The receptors here all came from a person aged 60 to 85 with lung adenocarcinoma.

The rearrangement joins TRBV21-1 to TRBJ2-5. TRBV21-1 is noted as a pseudogene. The CDR3 runs 15 residues. CDR3 nucleotide sequence: TGTGCCAGCAGGGGGGCTAGCGAGTCTCAAGAGACCCAGTACTTC. This translates into CASRGASESQETQYF.

J is TRBJ1-4 and V is TRBV30; 9 positions agree with TRBD1. J gave up 2 bases and V 0 bases, and 4 bases lay outside the gene matches. From germline, CDR1 is GTSNPN and CDR2 SVGIG (reference sequence). The CDR3 is 16 amino acids. As DNA, the CDR3 is TGTGCCTGGAGTGTAGTAGGACAGGGGACTAATGAAAAACTGTTTTTT. It is translated as CAWSVVGQGTNEKLFF.

The genes are TRBV6-6 and TRBJ2-7; 7 bases map to TRBD1. Germline V gene lookup returns CDR1 MNHNY and CDR2 SVGAGI (reference sequence). CDR3 length equals 15 residues. Trimming removed 0 bases from V and 6 bases from J; junction bases left unmatched: 8. CDR3 residues: CASSYSSAQGPEQYF. In nucleotides, the CDR3 is TGTGCCAGCAGTTACTCTAGTGCACAGGGGCCCGAGCAGTACTTC.

The chain recombines TRBV6-1 with TRBJ2-6; a weak D match, TRBD1 (5 bases). V lost 7 bases, J lost 4 bases, and 14 bases lay in between. CDR3 length: 15 residues. The germline V gene has CDR1 MNHNS and CDR2 SASEGT. CDR3 bases: TGTGCCAGCACCCAGGGTCAGTCGGGGGCCAACGTCCTGACTTTC. This gives the protein CASTQGQSGANVLTF.

The chain carries TRBV10-2 and TRBJ1-6; 9 bases line up with TRBD1. The CDR3 length is 15 residues. Germline-derived CDR1 and CDR2 are WSHSY and SAAADI. J was trimmed by 10 bases and V by 2 bases; bases with no gene match: 6. The CDR3 region is CASSEGQGLGSPLHF. CDR3 sequence (DNA): TGCGCCAGCAGTGAGGGACAGGGGCTTGGCTCACCCCTCCACTTT.

This clone was seen a handful of times. This rearrangement joins TRBV9 to TRBJ2-2, with 13 bases fitting TRBD2. Trimming cost V 5 bases and J 7 bases; bases outside gene matches: 8. The CDR3 length is 16 residues. Germline V lookup: CDR1 SGDLS, CDR2 YYNGEE. The CDR3 DNA is TGTGCCAGCAGTGTTACTAGCGGGGGGGCCTACGGGGAGCTGTTTTTT. Its protein is CASSVTSGGAYGELFF.

The chain carries TRBV15 and TRBJ2-1; TRBD2 matches 13 bases. This CDR3 contains 16 residues. The J segment lost 6 bases and the V segment lost 5 bases, leaving 7 bases of the junction unmatched. The V gene's germline CDR1 is LNHNV and CDR2 YYDKDF (reference sequence). For the CDR3, the DNA is TGTGCCACCAGCGACGCTACTAGCGGGGGGGCCAATGAGCAGTTCTTC. Its translation is CATSDATSGGANEQFF.

V gene TRBV25-1 combines with J gene TRBJ1-2; D perhaps matches TRBD1 (5 bases). Between the trimmed V and J ends, which lost 2 bases and 4 bases, there was a span of 14 bases. Germline CDR1 MGHDK, CDR2 SYGVNS. The CDR3 has 15 residues. CDR3 sequence reads: CASSEIGAYIYGYTF. CDR3 nucleotides: TGTGCCAGCAGTGAAATTGGGGCCTACATCTATGGCTACACCTTC.

The chain combines TRBV6-5 with TRBJ2-7, with 8 nucleotides matching TRBD1. This CDR3 has 15 residues. V lost 2 bases and J lost 4; bases outside the gene matches: 7. Germline V gene lookup returns CDR1 MNHEY and CDR2 SVGAGI. Written as DNA, the CDR3 is TGTGCCAGCAGTTACAAACAGGGGGGTCCATACGAGCAGTACTTC. This gives the protein CASSYKQGGPYEQYF.

Here the CDR3 reads CASSYGGTEAFF. CDR3 sequence (DNA): TGTGCCAGCAGTTACGGGGGCACTGAAGCTTTCTTT. The chain combines TRBV6-6 with TRBJ1-1; maybe TRBD1 (5 bases). The CDR3 totals 12 residues. Germline assignment: CDR1 MNHNY and CDR2 SVGAGI (reference sequence). With 2 bases removed from V and 4 bases from J, the gap between germline ends came to 5 bases.

A remark on this clone: Compared with germline, one end of the junction differs, possibly owing to a read error. The chain links TRBV11-2 to TRBJ2-7, with a tentative D call TRBD1 (6 bases). Per germline, CDR1 SGHAT and CDR2 FQNNGV. There are 12 residues in the CDR3. CDR3 protein: CASRMTGTTRHF. The CDR3 nucleotides read TGTGCCAGCAGAATGACAGGTACCACTCGGCACTTC.

This rearrangement joins TRBV7-9 to TRBJ2-5; D not resolved. This CDR3 has 12 residues. Germline CDR1 is SEHNR and CDR2 is FQNEAQ (reference sequence). V lost 7 bases, J lost 2 bases, and 8 bases lay in between. CDR3 bases: TGTGCCAGCATCGGTTTACAAGAGACCCAGTACTTC. Its translation is CASIGLQETQYF.

The V and J genes are TRBV14 and TRBJ1-4; 8 bases are shared with TRBD1. This CDR3 has 14 amino acids. V shed 4 bases, J shed 8 bases, and the junction held 6 bases outside the gene matches. CDR1 is SGHDN and CDR2 is FVKESK in the germline V gene. Here the CDR3 reads CASSPQGAVEKLFF. DNA of the CDR3: TGTGCCAGCAGCCCCCAGGGGGCTGTGGAAAAACTGTTTTTT.

The J gene is TRBJ1-4, the V gene TRBV6-1; D unresolved. CDR3 length equals 13 residues. Trimming took 2 bases from V and 8 from J, leaving 9 bases between them. Germline assignment: CDR1 MNHNS and CDR2 SASEGT. The CDR3, as DNA: TGTGCCAGCAGTGAACAGCGGGGAGAAAAACTGTTTTTT. This codes for CASSEQRGEKLFF.

Only one count was recorded for this clone. The germline gene is not matched at one end of the junction; a read error may be the cause. The rearrangement links TRBV6-1 to TRBJ2-7; 8 nucleotides match TRBD1. CDR1 is MNHNS and CDR2 is SASEGT in the germline V gene. CDR3 length: 15 residues. CDR3 sequence reads: CASSAATGGTYEQYF. The CDR3 coding sequence is TGTGCCAGCAGTGCAGCTACAGGGGGAACCTACGAGCAGTATTTC.